Below, 23 T cell receptor beta chains from the same sample are listed, as sequenced in a study of HIV-infected patients and healthy controls. cDNA was made from about 480 ng RNA using alpha and beta constant primers. Separate chain-specific third strand synthesis with multiplexing indices produced the alpha and beta libraries. TCRdb ran MiXCR on the 5' RACE reads and lists one entry per CDR3 protein. The data show 10,000 to 15,000 distinct CDR3 sequences, approximately 4.9% seen once. Whole blood was used without fractionation, so all unsorted peripheral T cells were included. Sequencing was done on a sample of blood. The receptors here all came from an adult in good health.

Judged by abundance, this clonotype is medium-sized. The V and J genes are TRBV11-3 and TRBJ2-3, with 9 positions matching TRBD2. The V segment lost 2 bases and the J segment 3 bases; nucleotides outside the gene matches: 6. The germline V gene has CDR1 SGHNT and CDR2 YENEEA. The CDR3 spans 16 residues. This chain's CDR3 is CASSLNLAGKTDTQYF. In DNA, the CDR3 is TGTGCCAGCAGCTTAAATCTAGCGGGGAAGACAGATACGCAGTATTTT. Together with reference TRBV11-3 and TRBJ2-3, the CDR3 gives the full variable domain: EAGVVQSPRYKIIEKKQPVAFWCNPISGHNTLYWYLQNLGQGPELLIRYENEEAVDDSQLPKDRFSAERLKGVDSTLKIQPAELGDSAVYLCASSLNLAGKTDTQYFGPGTRLTVL.

This clonotype was seen ten or more times. The chain links TRBV6-5 to TRBJ2-2; the D gene is possibly TRBD1 (6 bases). Trimming removed 6 bases at V and 2 bases at J, with 13 bases between. Per germline, CDR1 MNHEY and CDR2 SVGAGI. The CDR3 sequence is 15 residues long. This CDR3 is CASRTGTPNTGELFF. The CDR3 coding sequence is TGTGCCAGCAGAACCGGGACACCTAACACCGGGGAGCTGTTTTTT.

This clonotype was seen repeatedly, ten times or more. The rearrangement links TRBV19 to TRBJ1-1; the D is unclear. V lost 3 bases, J lost 6 bases, and 11 bases lay in between. The germline V gene has CDR1 LNHDA and CDR2 SQIVND (reference sequence). The CDR3 has 13 amino acids. CDR3 nucleotide sequence: TGTGCCAGTAGTATCTCAGGATCCCCTGAAGCTTTCTTT. This encodes CASSISGSPEAFF.

This clonotype was observed a handful of times. This sequence joins TRBV3-1 and TRBJ2-4, with 7 bases fitting TRBD1. The germline gives CDR1 LGHDT, CDR2 YNNKEL (reference sequence). The V and J ends lost 6 bases and 0 bases, in that order; junction bases with no gene match: 8. CDR3 length equals 16 residues. Here the CDR3 reads CASSQGQILAKNIQYF. CDR3 coding DNA: TGTGCCAGCAGTCAGGGACAGATTCTAGCCAAAAACATTCAGTACTTC.

In its sample, this clonotype ranks as medium-sized. The chain combines TRBV20-1 with TRBJ2-3, with 8 bases matching TRBD2. This CDR3 has 16 amino acids. V trimming: 3 bases; J trimming: 4 bases; junction bases outside the gene matches: 12. The germline V gene encodes CDR1 DFQATT and CDR2 SNEGSKA (reference sequence). The CDR3 DNA reads as TGCAGTGCTAGTCGGTGGGGTAGCGGGGAGGCAGATACGCAGTATTTT. Amino acids: CSASRWGSGEADTQYF.

By sample share, this clonotype is medium-sized. The gene calls are TRBV6-5 and TRBJ1-5; perhaps TRBD1 as D (5 bases). The CDR3 consists of 15 residues. Germline V gene sequence: CDR1 MNHEY, CDR2 SVGAGI. V lost 6 bases and J lost 5, with 17 bases in between. CDR3 loop: CASSEGAEYYQPQHF. The DNA of the CDR3 is TGTGCCAGCAGCGAAGGGGCAGAATATTATCAGCCCCAGCATTTT.

This clonotype occurred many times. This chain links TRBV2 with TRBJ1-1; no clear D. Germline V CDR1 and CDR2: SNHLY, FYNNEI. CDR3 length: 14 amino acids. V was pared by 4 bases and J by 3 bases, with 12 bases between. The CDR3 region has the DNA TGTGCCAGCAGTGCTCGTCAGAGTTACACTGAAGCTTTCTTT. Its translation: CASSARQSYTEAFF.

This clonotype is categorized as medium-sized. The rearrangement links TRBV12-5 to TRBJ1-5; unclear D gene. This CDR3 is built from 15 residues. The germline V and J ends were trimmed by 5 bases and 4 bases, with 15 bases remaining between them. Germline assignment: CDR1 LGHNT and CDR2 FRNRAP. CDR3 sequence (DNA): TGTGCTAGTGGTCATACCGGGTTGATTAATCAGCCCCAGCATTTT. Protein sequence: CASGHTGLINQPQHF.

This clonotype has at least ten counts. The gene calls are TRBV7-2 and TRBJ2-3; a weak D match, TRBD2 (6 bases). CDR1 is SGHTA and CDR2 is FQGNSA in the germline V gene. V was cut by 5 bases and J by 6 bases, with 15 bases left in between. CDR3 length: 14 residues. CDR3 in DNA: TGTGCCAGCAGCCCACTTTCGGGGAGGGATACGCAGTATTTT. This sequence encodes CASSPLSGRDTQYF.

This clonotype has a handful of counts. J is TRBJ1-1 and V is TRBV5-4; perhaps TRBD1 as D (6 bases). V lost 1 base, J lost 1 base, and 11 bases lay in between. The length of the CDR3 is 15 residues. Germline values: CDR1 SGHNT, CDR2 YYREEE (reference sequence). The CDR3 DNA reads TGTGCCAGCAGCTTGTCCCCGACAGGGAACACTGAAGCTTTCTTT. Translating gives CASSLSPTGNTEAFF.

This clonotype was counted ten times or more. This chain connects TRBV10-3 to TRBJ1-5; D ambiguous. This CDR3 spans 14 amino acids. CDR1 is ENHRY and CDR2 is SYGVKD in the germline V gene. V lost 5 bases and J lost 2, with 10 bases in between. CDR3 sequence reads: CAISPEGGNQPQHF. CDR3 DNA: TGTGCCATCAGTCCAGAAGGTGGCAATCAGCCCCAGCATTTT.

This clonotype was detected many times. The chain employs TRBV6-2 or TRBV6-3 and TRBJ2-1, with a possible D match to TRBD1 (6 bases). The CDR3 totals 18 residues. Trimming took 5 bases from V and 0 from J, leaving 20 bases between them. CDR1 is MNHEY and CDR2 is SVGEGT in the germline V gene. The CDR3 sequence: CASSPRRVTGSSYNEQFF. The DNA of the CDR3 is TGTGCCAGCAGTCCCCGCCGTGTCACAGGGAGCTCCTACAATGAGCAGTTCTTC.

This clonotype is categorized as medium-sized. The chain has TRBV3-1 and TRBJ1-5; D is unclear. This CDR3 region has 17 residues. Looked up from germline, CDR1 is LGHDT and CDR2 is YNNKEL (reference sequence). V lost 3 bases to trimming and J lost 1 base, with 16 bases between them. CDR3 in amino acids: CASSQSHGQGSNQPQHF. The CDR3 DNA is TGTGCCAGCAGCCAGTCTCACGGCCAAGGGAGCAATCAGCCCCAGCATTTT. Full variable domain (rest looked up from reference TRBV3-1 and TRBJ1-5): DTAVSQTPKYLVTQMGNDKSIKCEQNLGHDTMYWYKQDSKKFLKIMFSYNNKELIINETVPNRFSPKSPDKAHLNLHINSLELGDSAVYFCASSQSHGQGSNQPQHFGDGTRLSIL.

This clonotype is termed medium-sized. The chain employs TRBV7-7 and TRBJ2-1; 7 nucleotides agree with TRBD1. The CDR3 contains 14 residues. J lost 8 bases, V lost 5 bases, and 9 bases had no gene match. Germline lookup yields CDR1 SSHAT and CDR2 FNYEAQ (reference sequence). In DNA form, the CDR3 reads TGTGCCAGCAGCCTGGGACGTACAGGGGATGAGCAGTTCTTC. Encoded protein: CASSLGRTGDEQFF.

This clonotype was detected many times. V and J are TRBV20-1 and TRBJ1-1; the D gene is possibly TRBD1 (5 bases). Germline V lookup: CDR1 DFQATT, CDR2 SNEGSKA (reference sequence). This CDR3 has 11 residues. Between the trimmed V and J ends, which lost 6 bases and 1 base, there was a span of 6 bases. The CDR3 region has the DNA TGCAGTGCGAGGGGGAACACTGAAGCTTTCTTT. This codes for CSARGNTEAFF.

This clonotype was detected ten times or more. V is TRBV2 and J is TRBJ1-4; a weak D match, TRBD1 (5 bases). V lost 7 bases and J 8 bases, leaving 17 bases between the germline ends. CDR1 and CDR2 (germline): SNHLY, FYNNEI. The length of the CDR3 is 14 residues. DNA for the CDR3: TGTGCCAGCACCTGGGGACGGCCTTCCGAAAAACTGTTTTTT. It yields the protein CASTWGRPSEKLFF. The full variable domain, its missing parts supplied by reference TRBV2 and TRBJ1-4, is EPEVTQTPSHQVTQMGQEVILRCVPISNHLYFYWYRQILGQKVEFLVSFYNNEISEKSEIFDDQFSVERPDGSNFTLKIRSTKLEDSAMYFCASTWGRPSEKLFFGSGTQLSVL.

In this sample, this clonotype turned up many times. This chain connects TRBV20-1 to TRBJ1-2; a possible D gene is TRBD1 (5 bases). The CDR3 sequence is 16 residues long. The germline V and J ends were trimmed by 0 bases and 4 bases, with 18 bases remaining between them. The germline V gene has CDR1 DFQATT and CDR2 SNEGSKA (reference sequence). In DNA, the CDR3 is TGCAGTGCTAGAGATCAGGGTCAGAGGGAGGGCTATGGCTACACCTTC. Encoded protein: CSARDQGQREGYGYTF.

This clonotype is medium-sized. The rearrangement joins TRBV27 to TRBJ2-3, with D tentatively TRBD1 (6 bases). The germline gives CDR1 MNHEY, CDR2 SMNVEV (reference sequence). V was cut by 5 bases and J by 5 bases, with 20 bases left in between. The CDR3 contains 16 residues. CDR3 protein: CASSALQGRSGDTQYF. In DNA, the CDR3 is TGTGCCAGCAGTGCCTTACAGGGCCGCTCTGGAGATACGCAGTATTTT.

Ten or more counts support this clonotype. The chain combines TRBV19 with TRBJ2-7; 7 bases map to TRBD1. Trimming at V came to 6 bases and at J to 0 bases, leaving 8 bases not matched to a gene. This CDR3 region has 15 residues. The germline V gene encodes CDR1 LNHDA and CDR2 SQIVND (reference sequence). The CDR3 coding sequence is TGTGCCAGTAGCCCCCAGGGGGTTAGCTCCTACGAGCAGTACTTC. Its protein is CASSPQGVSSYEQYF.

This clonotype is labeled medium-sized. The chain uses TRBV5-5 and TRBJ1-5; no definite D call. Germline loops: CDR1 SGHKS, CDR2 YYEKEE (reference sequence). This CDR3 is 15 amino acids long. V lost 2 bases and J 0 bases, leaving 9 bases between the germline ends. As DNA, the CDR3 is TGTGCCAGCAGCTTTGACTCGAATAGCAATCAGCCCCAGCATTTT. Protein: CASSFDSNSNQPQHF.

This clonotype is termed medium-sized. The V gene is TRBV6-5, the J gene TRBJ1-2; D remains unclear. This CDR3 is 13 amino acids long. Germline V lookup: CDR1 MNHEY, CDR2 SVGAGI. Trimming pared 6 bases from V and 7 bases from J, leaving 15 bases between. The DNA of the CDR3 is TGTGCCAGCAGCCCGGACGCAGGCAGTGGCTACACCTTC. Translation: CASSPDAGSGYTF.

This clonotype rates as medium-sized. The chain has TRBV20-1 and TRBJ2-3, with 8 positions matching TRBD2. CDR1 and CDR2 (germline): DFQATT, SNEGSKA (reference sequence). The CDR3 runs 14 residues. V was clipped by 3 bases and J by 8 bases; unmatched bases: 10. The CDR3, as DNA: TGCAGTGCTAGTGGGCGGGGGGCGCTCCCTACGCAGTATTTT. Protein: CSASGRGALPTQYF.

A word on this clonotype: It may be a read error: a sequence one base away is much more abundant. The chain recombines TRBV20-1 with TRBJ2-5; D uncertain. The CDR3 loop spans 10 amino acids. Germline V lookup: CDR1 DFQATT, CDR2 SNEGSKA (reference sequence). The CDR3 spells CSALKETEYF. CDR3 DNA: TGCAGTGCCCTGAAAGAGACCGAGTACTTC.